This T cell receptor (beta chain) comes out of a study of cytomegalovirus exposure and HLA in healthy donors. Points from the study as a whole: In presence/absence analyses, roughly uniform sequencing depth across donors was assumed. A later look showed TCR association rates differing by HLA locus, highest for DRB1 and lowest for HLA-C. High specificity and sensitivity for cytomegalovirus status were reported for the classifier.

The PCR contained 60 Vbeta and 13 Jbeta primers. The assay was immunoSEQ multiplex PCR, and TCRdb's table has in-frame clones only and misses some. The sample has about 57,000 clones, approximately 80% seen once. About this clone itself: Its antigen is not known.

This CDR3 is built from 15 residues. The germline V gene encodes CDR1 SGHNT and CDR2 YENEEA. Trimming cost V 1 base and J 1 base, with 7 bases left between them. This sequence originates from a man aged 25-40 years in good health and CMV-seronegative. This chain uses TRBV11-3 with TRBJ2-2; D uncertain. Sequenced: PBMCs. CDR3 residues: CASSLGQGNTGELFF. The CDR3 region has the DNA TGTGCCAGCAGCTTAGGACAAGGGAACACCGGGGAGCTGTTTTTT. Variable domain in full (rest from reference TRBV11-3 and TRBJ2-2): EAGVVQSPRYKIIEKKQPVAFWCNPISGHNTLYWYLQNLGQGPELLIRYENEEAVDDSQLPKDRFSAERLKGVDSTLKIQPAELGDSAVYLCASSLGQGNTGELFFGEGSRLTVL.